One T cell receptor beta chain is described in this entry. The data are from a study of blood T cell repertoires in COVID-19. Generated by immunoSEQ multiplex PCR, the TCRdb table keeps only in-frame clones and is missing some. The profile shows some 390,000 clones, just under 90% of them singletons. V shed 6 bases and J 4 bases; nucleotides not matched to a gene: 6. Per the germline V gene, CDR1 is MDHEN and CDR2 is SYDVKM. The CDR3 extends over 14 amino acids. Sequencing was carried out using PBMCs or T cells enriched from blood (not recorded which). The chain has TRBV28 and TRBJ2-7; 10 bases fit TRBD1. The TCR originated in a woman aged 25 to 39 who had recovered from COVID-19. The chain's CDR3 is CASRYPGQGYEQYF. CDR3 DNA sequence: TGTGCCAGCAGATACCCGGGACAGGGGTACGAGCAGTACTTC.